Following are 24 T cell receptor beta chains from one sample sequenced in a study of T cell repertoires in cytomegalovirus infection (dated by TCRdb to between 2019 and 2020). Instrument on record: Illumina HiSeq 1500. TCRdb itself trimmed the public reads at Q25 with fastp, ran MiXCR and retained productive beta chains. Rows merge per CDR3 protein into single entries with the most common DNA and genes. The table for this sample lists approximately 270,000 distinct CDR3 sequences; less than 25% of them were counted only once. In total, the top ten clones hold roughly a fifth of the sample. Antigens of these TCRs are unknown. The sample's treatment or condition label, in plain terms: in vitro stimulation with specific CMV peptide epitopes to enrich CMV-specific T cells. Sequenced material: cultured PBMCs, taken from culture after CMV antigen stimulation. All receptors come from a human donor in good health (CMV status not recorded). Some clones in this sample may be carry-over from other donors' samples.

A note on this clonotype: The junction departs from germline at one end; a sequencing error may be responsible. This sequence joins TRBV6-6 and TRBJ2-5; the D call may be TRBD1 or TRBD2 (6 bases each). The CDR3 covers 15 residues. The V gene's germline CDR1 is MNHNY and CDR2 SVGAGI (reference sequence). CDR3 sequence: CDSSYRVSGQETQYF. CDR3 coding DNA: TGTGACAGCAGTTACAGGGTTAGCGGCCAAGAGACCCAGTACTTC.

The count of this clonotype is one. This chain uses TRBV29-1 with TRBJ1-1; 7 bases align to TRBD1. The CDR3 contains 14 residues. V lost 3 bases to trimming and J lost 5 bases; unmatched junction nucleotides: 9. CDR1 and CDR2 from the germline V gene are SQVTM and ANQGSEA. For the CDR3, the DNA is TGCAGCGTTGATTGGGCAGGGGGAATGACTGAAGCTTTCTTT. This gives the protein CSVDWAGGMTEAFF.

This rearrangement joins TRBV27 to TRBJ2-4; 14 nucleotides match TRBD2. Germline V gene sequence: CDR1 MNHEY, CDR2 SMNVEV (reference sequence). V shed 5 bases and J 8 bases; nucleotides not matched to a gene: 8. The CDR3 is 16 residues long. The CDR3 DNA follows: TGTGCCAGCAGTCCCGGGACTAGCGGGAGTTTGCACATTCAGTACTTC. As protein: CASSPGTSGSLHIQYF.

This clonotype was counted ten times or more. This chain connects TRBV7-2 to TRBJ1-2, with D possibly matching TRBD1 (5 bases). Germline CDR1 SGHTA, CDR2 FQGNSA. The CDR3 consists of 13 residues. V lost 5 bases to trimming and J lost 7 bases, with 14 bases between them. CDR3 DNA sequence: TGTGCCAGCAGCCAAGACGCCGGGACTGGCTACACCTTC. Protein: CASSQDAGTGYTF.

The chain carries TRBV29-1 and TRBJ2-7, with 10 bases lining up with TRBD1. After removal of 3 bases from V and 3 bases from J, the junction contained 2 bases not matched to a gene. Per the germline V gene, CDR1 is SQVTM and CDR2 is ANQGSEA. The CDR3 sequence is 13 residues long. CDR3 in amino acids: CSVDRTGGYEQYF. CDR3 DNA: TGCAGCGTTGATCGGACAGGGGGCTACGAGCAGTACTTC.

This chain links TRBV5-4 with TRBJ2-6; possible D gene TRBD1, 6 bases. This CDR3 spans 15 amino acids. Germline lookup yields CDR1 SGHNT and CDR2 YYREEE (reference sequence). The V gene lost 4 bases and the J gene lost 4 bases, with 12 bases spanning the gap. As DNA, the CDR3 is TGTGCCAGCAGCCCTCCAGGGGCCGGGGCCAACGTCCTGACTTTC. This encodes CASSPPGAGANVLTF. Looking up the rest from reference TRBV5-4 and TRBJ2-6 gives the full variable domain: ETGVTQSPTHLIKTRGQQVTLRCSSQSGHNTVSWYQQALGQGPQFIFQYYREEENGRGNFPPRFSGLQFPNYSSELNVNALELDDSALYLCASSPPGAGANVLTFGAGSRLTVL.

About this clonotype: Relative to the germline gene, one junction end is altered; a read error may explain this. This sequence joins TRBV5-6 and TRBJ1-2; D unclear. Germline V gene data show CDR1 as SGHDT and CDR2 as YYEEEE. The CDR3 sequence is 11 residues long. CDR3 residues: CASSLLAKVRF. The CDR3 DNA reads TGTGCCAGCAGCTTGTTGGCGAAGGTTCGCTTC.

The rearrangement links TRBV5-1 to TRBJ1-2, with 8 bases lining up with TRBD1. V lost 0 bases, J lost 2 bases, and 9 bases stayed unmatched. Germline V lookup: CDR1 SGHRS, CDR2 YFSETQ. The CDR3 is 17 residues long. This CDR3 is CASSLDFRDRRNYGYTF. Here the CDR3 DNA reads TGCGCCAGCAGCTTGGACTTCCGGGACAGGAGAAACTATGGCTACACCTTC.

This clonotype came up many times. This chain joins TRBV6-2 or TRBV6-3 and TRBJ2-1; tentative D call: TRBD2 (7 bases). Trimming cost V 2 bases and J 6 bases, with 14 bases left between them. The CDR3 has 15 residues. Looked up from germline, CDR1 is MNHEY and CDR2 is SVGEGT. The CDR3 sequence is CASSYSGLGGNEQFF. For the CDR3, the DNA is TGTGCCAGCAGTTACAGCGGACTAGGGGGCAATGAGCAGTTCTTC.

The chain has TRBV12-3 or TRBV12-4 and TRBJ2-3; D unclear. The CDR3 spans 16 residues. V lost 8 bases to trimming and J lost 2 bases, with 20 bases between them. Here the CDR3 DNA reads TGTGCCAGCCGTACCCCCGATGTTGGCTTCACAGATACGCAGTATTTT. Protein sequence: CASRTPDVGFTDTQYF.

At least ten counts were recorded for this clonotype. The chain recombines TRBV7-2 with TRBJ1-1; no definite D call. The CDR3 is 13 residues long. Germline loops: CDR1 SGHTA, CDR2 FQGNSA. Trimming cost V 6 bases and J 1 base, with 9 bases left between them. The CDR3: CASRIGPNTEAFF. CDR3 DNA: TGTGCCAGCAGGATAGGCCCGAACACTGAAGCTTTCTTT.

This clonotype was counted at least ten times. CDR3 in DNA: TGTGCCAGCAGCTTAGCGGCGGACAGGAATGAAAAACTGTTTTTT. Translation gives CASSLAADRNEKLFF. The chain links TRBV7-8 to TRBJ1-4, with 7 nucleotides matching TRBD1. Per the germline V gene, CDR1 is SGHVS and CDR2 is FQNEAQ. V was pared by 0 bases and J by 5 bases, with 3 bases of the junction left unmatched. The CDR3 loop spans 15 amino acids.

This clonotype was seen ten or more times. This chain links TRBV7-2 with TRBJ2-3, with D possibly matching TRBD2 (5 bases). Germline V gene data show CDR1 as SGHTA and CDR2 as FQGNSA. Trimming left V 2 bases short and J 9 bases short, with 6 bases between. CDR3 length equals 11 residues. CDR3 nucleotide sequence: TGTGCCAGCAGCTTACGGGGAACGCAGTATTTT. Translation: CASSLRGTQYF.

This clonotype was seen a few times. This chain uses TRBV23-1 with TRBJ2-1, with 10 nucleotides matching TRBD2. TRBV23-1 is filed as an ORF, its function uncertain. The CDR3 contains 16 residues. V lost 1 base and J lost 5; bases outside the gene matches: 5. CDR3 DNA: TGCGCCAGCAGTCAATTTCATACTAGCGGGGACAATGAGCAGTTCTTC. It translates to CASSQFHTSGDNEQFF.

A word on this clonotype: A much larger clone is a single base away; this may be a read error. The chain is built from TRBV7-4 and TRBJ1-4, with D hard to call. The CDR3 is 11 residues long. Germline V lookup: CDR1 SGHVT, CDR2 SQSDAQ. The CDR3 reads CDSSLAEKLFF. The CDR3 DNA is TGTGACAGCAGCTTGGCTGAAAAACTGTTTTTT.

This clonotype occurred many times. In nucleotides, the CDR3 is TGTGCCAGCAGCTTAGTCCGGACCCTCCTTAACGAAAAACTGTTTTTT. Its translation: CASSLVRTLLNEKLFF. V and J are TRBV7-2 and TRBJ1-4; no definite D call. Trimming removed 1 base from V and 8 bases from J, with 17 bases in between. From germline, CDR1 is SGHTA and CDR2 FQGNSA. CDR3 length equals 16 residues.

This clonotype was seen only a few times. CDR3 nucleotides: TGTGCCAGTAATATGAGAGGCAGCGGACTAATGAACACTGAAGCTTTCTTT. Amino acids: CASNMRGSGLMNTEAFF. The chain recombines TRBV19 with TRBJ1-1; D is undetermined. The CDR3 contains 17 residues. V lost 7 bases and J 0 bases, leaving 21 bases between the germline ends. Germline lookup yields CDR1 LNHDA and CDR2 SQIVND (reference sequence).

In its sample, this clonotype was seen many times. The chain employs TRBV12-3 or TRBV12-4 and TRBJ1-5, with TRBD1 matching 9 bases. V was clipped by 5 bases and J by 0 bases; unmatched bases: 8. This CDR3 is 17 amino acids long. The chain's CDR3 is CASSVGQGRDSNQPQHF. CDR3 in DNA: TGTGCCAGCAGTGTCGGACAGGGGAGAGATAGCAATCAGCCCCAGCATTTT.

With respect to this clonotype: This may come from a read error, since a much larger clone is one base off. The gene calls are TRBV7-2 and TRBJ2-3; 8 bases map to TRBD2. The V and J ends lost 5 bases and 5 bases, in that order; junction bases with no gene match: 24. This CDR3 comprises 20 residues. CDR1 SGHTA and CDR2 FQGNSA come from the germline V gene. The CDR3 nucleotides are TGTGCCAGCAGCCCATATCCCTCCCTAGCGGGCCCTATATTAGGAGATACGCAGTATTTT. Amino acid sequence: CASSPYPSLAGPILGDTQYF.

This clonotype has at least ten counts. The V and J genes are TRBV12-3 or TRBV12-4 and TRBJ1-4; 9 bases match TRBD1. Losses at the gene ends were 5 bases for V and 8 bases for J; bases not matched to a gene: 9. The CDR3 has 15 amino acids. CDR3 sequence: CASSVGTGYTEKLFF. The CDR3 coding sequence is TGTGCCAGCAGTGTGGGGACAGGGTACACCGAAAAACTGTTTTTT.

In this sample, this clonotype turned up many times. In DNA, the CDR3 is TGTGCCAGCAGCTCCCAGGGGGGCACTGAAGCTTTCTTT. Its protein is CASSSQGGTEAFF. V is TRBV7-2 and J is TRBJ1-1; 7 nucleotides match TRBD1. The CDR3 spans 13 residues. Germline V gene lookup returns CDR1 SGHTA and CDR2 FQGNSA. The V segment lost 4 bases and the J segment 4 bases; nucleotides outside the gene matches: 3. The complete variable domain, with remaining parts taken from reference TRBV7-2 and TRBJ1-1, reads GAGVSQSPSNKVTEKGKDVELRCDPISGHTALYWYRQSLGQGLEFLIYFQGNSAPDKSGLPSDRFSAERTGGSVSTLTIQRTQQEDSAVYLCASSSQGGTEAFFGQGTRLTVV.

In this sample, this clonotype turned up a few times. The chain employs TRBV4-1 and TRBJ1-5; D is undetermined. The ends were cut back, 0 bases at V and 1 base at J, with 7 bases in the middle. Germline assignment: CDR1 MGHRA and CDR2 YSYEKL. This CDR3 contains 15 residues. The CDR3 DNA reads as TGCGCCAGCAGCCAAGATGCGAGCAGCAATCAGCCCCAGCATTTT. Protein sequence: CASSQDASSNQPQHF.

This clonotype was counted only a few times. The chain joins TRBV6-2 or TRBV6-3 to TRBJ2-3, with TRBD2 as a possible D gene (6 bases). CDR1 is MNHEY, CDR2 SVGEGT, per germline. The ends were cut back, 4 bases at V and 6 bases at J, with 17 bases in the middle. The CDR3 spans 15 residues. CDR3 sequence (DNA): TGTGCCAGCAGTTCGCCGGGACTGAGATCCGATACGCAGTATTTT. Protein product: CASSSPGLRSDTQYF.

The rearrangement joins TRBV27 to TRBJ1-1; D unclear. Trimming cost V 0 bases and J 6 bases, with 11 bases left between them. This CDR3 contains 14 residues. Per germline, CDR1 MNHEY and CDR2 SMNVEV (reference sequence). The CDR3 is CASSLSHKRSEAFF. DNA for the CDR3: TGTGCCAGCAGTTTATCGCATAAACGGTCTGAAGCTTTCTTT.